The present T cell receptor (beta chain) was sequenced within a study of PD-L1 blockade in urothelial cancer. Study details: T cell content in blood samples showed a median of about 150,000. Study-wide results and limits: Durable-benefit patients expanded tumor-associated blood clones more at 3 weeks.

Details on this clone: The antigen remains undetermined.

Using immunoSEQ multiplex PCR, the repertoire was profiled, and TCRdb retains in-frame clones only, with some absent. The sample lists 70,000 to 90,000 clones; about 84% were seen once. The CDR3 has 15 residues. Trimming shortened V by 3 bases and J by 1 base, and 12 bases separated the two germline ends. Looked up from germline, CDR1 is MGHDK and CDR2 is SYGVNS. The sample's time point: pretreatment peripheral blood. This sequence originates from a man in his 60s with urothelial cancer. Sequences were derived from PBMCs, sampled around atezolizumab (anti-PD-L1) treatment. The gene calls are TRBV25-1 and TRBJ2-5; D gene ambiguous. The CDR3 nucleotides read TGTGCCAGCAGTGATCCCAGGCTTGTCCAAGAGACCCAGTACTTC. Amino acid sequence: CASSDPRLVQETQYF.